Listed below are T cell receptor beta chains from one sample, sequenced in a study of blood T cell repertoires in COVID-19. Sequencing used immunoSEQ multiplex PCR; TCRdb keeps in-frame clones, though not all of them. Among 140,000 or so clones listed, roughly 85% were seen once. The sequenced sample consisted of peripheral blood. The receptors come from a human donor with acute or convalescent COVID-19. The donor label of this sample is uncertain. The CDR3 runs from the conserved cysteine through the conserved F or W. The order of the fields is J gene, V gene, clone size, D gene, CDR3 DNA, CDR3 protein. A D gene is named only where the DNA matches it firmly. Size tells how often a clone was seen (once, few, many) or the class of an expanded clone, and some rows leave it out.

TRBJ2-4 TRBV23-1 . . TGCGCCAGCAAAGAGCAGGGATCCAAAAACATTCAGTACTTC CASKEQGSKNIQYF
TRBJ1-4 TRBV28 . TRBD1 TGTGCCAGCAGTCGAACAGGGGTTGGAGAAAAACTGTTTTTT CASSRTGVGEKLFF
TRBJ2-2 TRBV5-5 . TRBD2 TGTGCCAGCAGCCTTTGGGGGGGGGAGTCCACCGGGGAGCTGTTTTTT CASSLWGGESTGELFF
TRBJ2-2 TRBV15 . . TGTGCCACCAGCCCGTCACTCCTAAAGCCCGGGGAGCTGTTTTTT CATSPSLLKPGELFF
TRBJ1-2 TRBV6-5 . . TGTGCCAGCAGCCCCTTCTCGAGTGGTGGCTACACCTTC CASSPFSSGGYTF
TRBJ1-5 TRBV6-6 . . TGTGCCAGCAGTTCCACCACTCAGGGGAGCAATCAGCCCCAGCATTTT CASSSTTQGSNQPQHF
TRBJ1-4 TRBV10-1 once . TGCGCCAGCAGTGTGAAACAGGAAGAGAATGAAAAACTGTTTTTT CASSVKQEENEKLFF
TRBJ1-1 TRBV28 . . TGTGCCAGCACCGGGGGGGCCAACTCGAACACTGAAGCTTTCTTT CASTGGANSNTEAFF
TRBJ1-1 TRBV5-1 . TRBD1 TGCGCCAGCAGCGTGGGGACCGGGACAGGGGCTGGAACTGAAGCTTTCTTT CASSVGTGTGAGTEAFF
TRBJ2-7 TRBV18 . TRBD1 TGTGCCAGCTCGGGACAGGCCGAGCAGTACTTC CASSGQAEQYF
TRBJ2-2 TRBV7-3 . . TGTGCCAGCAGCTTACAGGGAGGTTCCGGGGAGCTGTTTTTT CASSLQGGSGELFF
TRBJ1-2 TRBV6-1 . . TGTGCCAGCAGTGAAACATGGACAAATGGTGGCTACACCTTC CASSETWTNGGYTF
TRBJ2-5 TRBV5-6 . TRBD1 TGTGCCAGCAGCCCGGACGGGACAGGGGGAGAGGAGACCCAGTACTTC CASSPDGTGGEETQYF
TRBJ1-1 TRBV6-2/TRBV6-3 . . TGTGCCAGCAGTTACCACGGGAACACTGAAGCTTTCTTT CASSYHGNTEAFF
TRBJ2-1 TRBV3-1/TRBV3-2 once . TGTGCCAGCAGCCGTTCCGGGAGCTCCTACAATGAGCAGTTCTTC CASSRSGSSYNEQFF
TRBJ1-2 TRBV28 . TRBD1 TGTGCCAGCAGTGGCGGACAGGGAAGGTATGACTACACCTTC CASSGGQGRYDYTF
TRBJ1-2 TRBV6-5 . . TGTGCCTTATCACAGGGTACTGACTATGGCTACACCTTC CALSQGTDYGYTF
TRBJ2-3 TRBV27 . . TGTGCCAGCACCCCTGCGGCGGCGGGCCGCACAGATACGCAGTATTTT CASTPAAAGRTDTQYF
TRBJ1-3 TRBV6-5 . . TGTGCCAGCAGTTACTCGAGACAGGCCCTGGCCATATATTTT CASSYSRQALAIYF
TRBJ2-1 TRBV7-3 . . TGTGCCAGCAGCCTGGACAGACTCAATGAGCAGTTCTTC CASSLDRLNEQFF
TRBJ2-3 TRBV5-4 . TRBD1 TGTGCCAGCAGCTTACAGGGACAGAGCACAGATACGCAGTATTTT CASSLQGQSTDTQYF
TRBJ2-1 TRBV30 few TRBD2 TGTGCCTGGGCGCGGGGGAGCTCCTACAATGAGCAGTTCTTC CAWARGSSYNEQFF
TRBJ2-7 TRBV19 once . TGTGCCACGTCGGGGTGGGCCTACGAGCAGTACTTC CATSGWAYEQYF
TRBJ1-1 TRBV11-3 . . TGTGCCAGCAGCCTATCACGAGAGACTGAAGCTTTCTTT CASSLSRETEAFF
TRBJ1-1 TRBV6-5 few . TGTGCCAGCAGTTACCTCTTGAACACTGAAGCTTTCTTT CASSYLLNTEAFF
TRBJ2-2 TRBV27 . TRBD1 TGTGCCAGCAGTTTATGGGCCCAGGGGGCATCTTACACCGGGGAGCTGTTTTTT CASSLWAQGASYTGELFF
TRBJ2-4 TRBV3-1/TRBV3-2 . . TGTGCCAGCAGCGAGGTCATTCCCTTGCAAATAAAAAACATTCAGTACTTC CASSEVIPLQIKNIQYF
TRBJ1-1 TRBV5-6 . TRBD1 TGTGCCAGCAGCGATAAAGGACAGGGTCCTTCTGAAGCTTTCTTT CASSDKGQGPSEAFF
TRBJ1-6 TRBV7-2 . TRBD1 TGTGCCAGCAGCTCAATTCCAGGGGGGAATAATTCACCCCTCCACTTT CASSSIPGGNNSPLHF
TRBJ2-3 TRBV7-2 . TRBD2 TGTGCCAGCAGCTTAGTAGTCACTAGCGGGGGGGCCGGAGATACGCAGTATTTT CASSLVVTSGGAGDTQYF
TRBJ1-4 TRBV5-1 . . TGCGCCAGCAGCTCCGGCGGCGGGGGCGAAAGTGAAAAACTGTTTTTT CASSSGGGGESEKLFF
TRBJ1-4 TRBV6-5 . . TGTGCCACCCCCTCCCCCGGTCTTAATGAAAAACTGTTTTTT CATPSPGLNEKLFF
TRBJ1-1 TRBV5-1 . . TGCGCCAGCAGCTTGTCCAGGAAGAACACTGAAGCTTTCTTT CASSLSRKNTEAFF
TRBJ2-7 TRBV30 . . TGTGCCTGGAGTGTACTGGGGGGGCACTACGAGCAGTACTTC CAWSVLGGHYEQYF
TRBJ1-2 TRBV15 . TRBD1 TGTGCCACCAGCAGGGAGACAGGGGCCCAGACCGTCTATGGCTACACCTTC CATSRETGAQTVYGYTF
TRBJ2-1 TRBV7-2 . . TGTGCCAGCAGTCCCAACCGACTCGCGCTCTACAATGAGCAGTTCTTC CASSPNRLALYNEQFF
TRBJ2-3 TRBV19 . . TGTGCCAGTAGGGGGGGGCTGGAAATGGATACGCAGTATTTT CASRGGLEMDTQYF
TRBJ1-3 TRBV10-3 . . TGTGCCATCAGTGACTCTCGGACTGTCTCTGGAAACACCATATATTTT CAISDSRTVSGNTIYF
TRBJ2-7 TRBV9 few . TGTGCCAGCAGCGAGTCAGGGTTCTACGAGCAGTACTTC CASSESGFYEQYF